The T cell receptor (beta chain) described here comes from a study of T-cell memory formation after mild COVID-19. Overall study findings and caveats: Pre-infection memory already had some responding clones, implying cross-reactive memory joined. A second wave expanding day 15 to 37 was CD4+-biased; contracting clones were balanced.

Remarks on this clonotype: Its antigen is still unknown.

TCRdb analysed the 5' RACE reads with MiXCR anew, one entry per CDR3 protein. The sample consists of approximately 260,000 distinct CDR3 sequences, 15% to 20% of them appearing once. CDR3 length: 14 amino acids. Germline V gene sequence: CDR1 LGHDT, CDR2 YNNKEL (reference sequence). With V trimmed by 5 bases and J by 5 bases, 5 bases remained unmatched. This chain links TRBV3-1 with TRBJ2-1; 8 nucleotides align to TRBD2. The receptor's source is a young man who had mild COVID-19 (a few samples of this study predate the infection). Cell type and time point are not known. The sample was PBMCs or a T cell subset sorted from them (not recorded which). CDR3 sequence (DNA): TGTGCCAGCAGCATAGCGGGGCGGCACAATGAGCAGTTCTTC. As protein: CASSIAGRHNEQFF.